A selection of T cell receptor beta chains follows, all from one sample in a study of cytomegalovirus exposure and HLA in healthy donors. TCRdb's table, derived via immunoSEQ multiplex PCR, lists solely in-frame clones and lacks some. Here the sample spans some 91,000 clones, roughly 86% being singletons. The sequencing input was PBMCs. These receptors were taken from a young man in good health and CMV-seropositive. Each CDR3 is given with its conserved first and last residue. The order of the fields is CDR3 DNA, CDR3 protein, J gene, D gene, clone size, V gene. The D gene is left open where the match is weak. Clone size is stated in some rows and not others, as once, few, many or a class when expanded.

cdr3_nt: TGTGCCAGCAGCTGGGGACAGGGGGGAAGTCCGGGGGAGCTGTTTTTT; cdr3_aa: CASSWGQGGSPGELFF; j_call: TRBJ2-2; d_call: TRBD1; clone_size: NA; v_call: TRBV7-6
cdr3_nt: TGCGCCAGCAGCCCAGCGGGAGGGACTGAAGCTTTCTTT; cdr3_aa: CASSPAGGTEAFF; j_call: TRBJ1-1; d_call: NA; clone_size: few; v_call: TRBV4-1
cdr3_nt: TGCGCCAGCAGCCACCGAACTAGCGGGAGAGGAACCGGGGAGCTGTTTTTT; cdr3_aa: CASSHRTSGRGTGELFF; j_call: TRBJ2-2; d_call: TRBD2; clone_size: NA; v_call: TRBV4-1
cdr3_nt: TGTGCCAGCAGTTTACAACAGGGGAACAATGAGCAGTTCTTC; cdr3_aa: CASSLQQGNNEQFF; j_call: TRBJ2-1; d_call: TRBD1; clone_size: NA; v_call: TRBV27
cdr3_nt: TGTGCCAGCTCACCTACGGGACAAAAGACCTACGAGCAGTACTTC; cdr3_aa: CASSPTGQKTYEQYF; j_call: TRBJ2-7; d_call: NA; clone_size: NA; v_call: TRBV18
cdr3_nt: TGTGCCAGCTCACCCGGCGGGGATCGAGCTTTCTTT; cdr3_aa: CASSPGGDRAFF; j_call: TRBJ1-1; d_call: NA; clone_size: NA; v_call: TRBV18
cdr3_nt: TGCGCCAGCAGCCAAGCGAGCTCTGGGGCCAACGTCCTGACTTTC; cdr3_aa: CASSQASSGANVLTF; j_call: TRBJ2-6; d_call: NA; clone_size: NA; v_call: TRBV4-1
cdr3_nt: TGTGCCAGCAGTTCGTCCCTCGTCAACACTGAAGCTTTCTTT; cdr3_aa: CASSSSLVNTEAFF; j_call: TRBJ1-1; d_call: NA; clone_size: once; v_call: TRBV28
cdr3_nt: TGTGCCACCAGCAGAGGGGCGGCACTAGCGGGAGGTAATGAGCAGTTCTTC; cdr3_aa: CATSRGAALAGGNEQFF; j_call: TRBJ2-1; d_call: TRBD2; clone_size: once; v_call: TRBV15
cdr3_nt: TGTGCCAGCAGCCCGGGACTAAGCACAGATACGCAGTATTTT; cdr3_aa: CASSPGLSTDTQYF; j_call: TRBJ2-3; d_call: TRBD2; clone_size: NA; v_call: TRBV6-5
cdr3_nt: TGCGCCAGCAGCGTAGGACTAGCGGGTGCCGTTTGGGAGCAGTACTTC; cdr3_aa: CASSVGLAGAVWEQYF; j_call: TRBJ2-7; d_call: TRBD2; clone_size: NA; v_call: TRBV9
cdr3_nt: TGTGCCTGGAGTGTTATGCGGGATTTGAGCTACGAGCAGTACTTC; cdr3_aa: CAWSVMRDLSYEQYF; j_call: TRBJ2-7; d_call: NA; clone_size: NA; v_call: TRBV30
cdr3_nt: TGTGCCAGCAGCTTGGATGGCGGGAGCGGGGTCGAGCAGTACTTC; cdr3_aa: CASSLDGGSGVEQYF; j_call: TRBJ2-7; d_call: TRBD2; clone_size: NA; v_call: TRBV5-4
cdr3_nt: TGTGCCAGCAGCTTAGCACCAACAGGACTAGCGGCGAGCTCCTACAATGAGCAGTTCTTC; cdr3_aa: CASSLAPTGLAASSYNEQFF; j_call: TRBJ2-1; d_call: TRBD2; clone_size: once; v_call: TRBV7-6
cdr3_nt: TGTGCCAGCAGCGTAGGATCAACTAGCACAGATACGCAGTATTTT; cdr3_aa: CASSVGSTSTDTQYF; j_call: TRBJ2-3; d_call: NA; clone_size: few; v_call: TRBV9
cdr3_nt: TGTGCCAGTAGTCGGGACAGGGGATTCGATGAGCAGTTCTTC; cdr3_aa: CASSRDRGFDEQFF; j_call: TRBJ2-1; d_call: TRBD1; clone_size: few; v_call: TRBV19
cdr3_nt: TGTGCCAGCACCACCGATGGGGACAGGGCTGAAAAACTGTTTTTT; cdr3_aa: CASTTDGDRAEKLFF; j_call: TRBJ1-4; d_call: TRBD1; clone_size: NA; v_call: TRBV2
cdr3_nt: TGTGCCAGCAGCTTTCGGACTAGCGGGAGCGGTAAGACCCAGTACTTC; cdr3_aa: CASSFRTSGSGKTQYF; j_call: TRBJ2-5; d_call: TRBD2; clone_size: NA; v_call: TRBV5-4
cdr3_nt: TGCGCCAGCAGCCTGTCCGGGACAGGGACCTACGAGCAGTACTTC; cdr3_aa: CASSLSGTGTYEQYF; j_call: TRBJ2-7; d_call: TRBD1; clone_size: NA; v_call: TRBV4-1
cdr3_nt: TGCAGCGTTGTGCGGGGGACCACAGATACGCAGTATTTT; cdr3_aa: CSVVRGTTDTQYF; j_call: TRBJ2-3; d_call: TRBD2; clone_size: NA; v_call: TRBV29-1
cdr3_nt: TGTGCCAGTAGCCTAGGGCCCCCGGACTACTACGAGCAGTACTTC; cdr3_aa: CASSLGPPDYYEQYF; j_call: TRBJ2-7; d_call: NA; clone_size: NA; v_call: TRBV19
cdr3_nt: TGTGCCAGCAGCTTGGGGCATACTGAAAAACTGTTTTTT; cdr3_aa: CASSLGHTEKLFF; j_call: TRBJ1-4; d_call: NA; clone_size: few; v_call: TRBV5-6
cdr3_nt: TGTGCCAGCAGCTTAGCTGGGACTAGCGGGATAGGGCAGTTCTTC; cdr3_aa: CASSLAGTSGIGQFF; j_call: TRBJ2-1; d_call: TRBD2; clone_size: NA; v_call: TRBV11-2
cdr3_nt: TGTGCCAGCAGTCTAGCGGGAATCCCGTACAATGAGCAGTTCTTC; cdr3_aa: CASSLAGIPYNEQFF; j_call: TRBJ2-1; d_call: TRBD2; clone_size: NA; v_call: TRBV9
cdr3_nt: TGTGCCAGCAGTTTTCGTCTAGCGGGAGGAGAGACCCAGTACTTC; cdr3_aa: CASSFRLAGGETQYF; j_call: TRBJ2-5; d_call: TRBD2; clone_size: NA; v_call: TRBV28
cdr3_nt: TGCAGCGGCACCGGGACAGACCGATACGAGCAGTACTTC; cdr3_aa: CSGTGTDRYEQYF; j_call: TRBJ2-7; d_call: TRBD1; clone_size: NA; v_call: TRBV29-1
cdr3_nt: TGTGCCACCAGCCCCCAGGACAGATTAAACACTGAAGCTTTCTTT; cdr3_aa: CATSPQDRLNTEAFF; j_call: TRBJ1-1; d_call: NA; clone_size: once; v_call: TRBV15
cdr3_nt: TGTGCCGCCATGGGAGGGCGGGATTCCTACAATGAGCAGTTCTTC; cdr3_aa: CAAMGGRDSYNEQFF; j_call: TRBJ2-1; d_call: TRBD2; clone_size: NA; v_call: TRBV10-3
cdr3_nt: TGTGCCAGCAGTCCCCAGAGGAAGCGGGGCCCCTACGAGCAGTACTTC; cdr3_aa: CASSPQRKRGPYEQYF; j_call: TRBJ2-7; d_call: TRBD2; clone_size: NA; v_call: TRBV27
cdr3_nt: TGTGCCAGCAGCACTAGCGGCCGGAGGGGAGATACGCAGTATTTT; cdr3_aa: CASSTSGRRGDTQYF; j_call: TRBJ2-3; d_call: TRBD2; clone_size: NA; v_call: TRBV2
cdr3_nt: TGTGCCAGCAGCCCACTAGTCTATCGCAATGAGCAGTTCTTC; cdr3_aa: CASSPLVYRNEQFF; j_call: TRBJ2-1; d_call: NA; clone_size: NA; v_call: TRBV9
cdr3_nt: TGTGCCAGTAGAGCCGGGACTAGCGGGACTTTTGAGCAGTTCTTC; cdr3_aa: CASRAGTSGTFEQFF; j_call: TRBJ2-1; d_call: TRBD2; clone_size: once; v_call: TRBV19
cdr3_nt: TGCGCCAGCAGCCCGGGTCCAGCCGCGGATAGATACGAGCAGTACTTC; cdr3_aa: CASSPGPAADRYEQYF; j_call: TRBJ2-7; d_call: NA; clone_size: NA; v_call: TRBV5-1
cdr3_nt: TGCGCCAGCAGCTTGTCTGGCTGGGGGAGGGCCCAGTACTTC; cdr3_aa: CASSLSGWGRAQYF; j_call: TRBJ2-5; d_call: TRBD2; clone_size: NA; v_call: TRBV5-1
cdr3_nt: TGTGCCAGCAGTTTATCGGCGGCCTTGGATGGCTACACCTTC; cdr3_aa: CASSLSAALDGYTF; j_call: TRBJ1-2; d_call: NA; clone_size: NA; v_call: TRBV27
cdr3_nt: TGTGCCACCAGACAGGGCTACGAGCAGTACTTC; cdr3_aa: CATRQGYEQYF; j_call: TRBJ2-7; d_call: TRBD1; clone_size: few; v_call: TRBV19
cdr3_nt: TGTGCCAGCAGTGAAAAGGCGGGAGGCCAAGGAGATACGCAGTATTTT; cdr3_aa: CASSEKAGGQGDTQYF; j_call: TRBJ2-3; d_call: TRBD2; clone_size: NA; v_call: TRBV6-1
cdr3_nt: TGTGCCAGTAGTATAGAGACGGGACTCCCGGGTCGCTACGAGCAGTACTTC; cdr3_aa: CASSIETGLPGRYEQYF; j_call: TRBJ2-7; d_call: NA; clone_size: NA; v_call: TRBV19
cdr3_nt: TGTGCCAGCAGTTACTCGTGGACAGGGGCTGAGCAGTTCTTC; cdr3_aa: CASSYSWTGAEQFF; j_call: TRBJ2-1; d_call: TRBD1; clone_size: NA; v_call: TRBV6-5
cdr3_nt: TGTGCCAGCAGCTTGGGACAGGCTGGTGAAAAACTGTTTTTT; cdr3_aa: CASSLGQAGEKLFF; j_call: TRBJ1-4; d_call: TRBD1; clone_size: NA; v_call: TRBV7-9
cdr3_nt: TGTGCCAGCAGTTTAGGTGGTGCAGGCGTTAATGAAAAACTGTTTTTT; cdr3_aa: CASSLGGAGVNEKLFF; j_call: TRBJ1-4; d_call: NA; clone_size: NA; v_call: TRBV28
cdr3_nt: TGTGCCAGCAGTCTCAGCGGGAGTCTCACAGATACGCAGTATTTT; cdr3_aa: CASSLSGSLTDTQYF; j_call: TRBJ2-3; d_call: TRBD2; clone_size: once; v_call: TRBV28
cdr3_nt: TGTGCCAGCGGTTGGACAGCAACTAATGAAAAACTGTTTTTT; cdr3_aa: CASGWTATNEKLFF; j_call: TRBJ1-4; d_call: NA; clone_size: NA; v_call: TRBV28
cdr3_nt: TGCAGTGCGGGGGGATCCTACGAGCAGTACTTC; cdr3_aa: CSAGGSYEQYF; j_call: TRBJ2-7; d_call: NA; clone_size: NA; v_call: TRBV20-1
cdr3_nt: TGTGCCAGCAGCCTCCGCCAGGGGGGCTATCAGCCCCAGCATTTT; cdr3_aa: CASSLRQGGYQPQHF; j_call: TRBJ1-5; d_call: TRBD1; clone_size: few; v_call: TRBV16
cdr3_nt: TGTGCCTGGAGTGAGTCTCGTGAGGGTTCTTTTGAGGGCTACACCTTC; cdr3_aa: CAWSESREGSFEGYTF; j_call: TRBJ1-2; d_call: NA; clone_size: NA; v_call: TRBV30
cdr3_nt: TGCGCCAGCAGCCAAGATCAACCATTATACAGTCGGTACGAGCAGTACTTC; cdr3_aa: CASSQDQPLYSRYEQYF; j_call: TRBJ2-7; d_call: NA; clone_size: NA; v_call: TRBV4-1
cdr3_nt: TGTGCCAGCAGCTTGACCAGCGGGAAGTTAGGCGAGCAGTACTTC; cdr3_aa: CASSLTSGKLGEQYF; j_call: TRBJ2-7; d_call: TRBD2; clone_size: NA; v_call: TRBV5-4
cdr3_nt: TGTGCCAGCAGCAACCCGGGGGGGGCGGACTACGAGCAGTACTTC; cdr3_aa: CASSNPGGADYEQYF; j_call: TRBJ2-7; d_call: TRBD2; clone_size: NA; v_call: TRBV6-6
cdr3_nt: TGTGCCAGCAGCATAGTTGGTGCCAAAAACATTCAGTACTTC; cdr3_aa: CASSIVGAKNIQYF; j_call: TRBJ2-4; d_call: NA; clone_size: NA; v_call: TRBV25-1
cdr3_nt: TGTGCCAGCAGCCCCGGGCCCGCGGGACAGGGAAGGGACACCGGGGAGCTGTTTTTT; cdr3_aa: CASSPGPAGQGRDTGELFF; j_call: TRBJ2-2; d_call: TRBD1; clone_size: NA; v_call: TRBV4-2
cdr3_nt: TGTGCCAGCAGTGAAAGCGGGACACCGTGGGGCCAAGAGACCCAGTACTTC; cdr3_aa: CASSESGTPWGQETQYF; j_call: TRBJ2-5; d_call: NA; clone_size: NA; v_call: TRBV2
cdr3_nt: TGTGCCAGTAGTATAGTTCCGGGTTGGGAGCAGTTCTTC; cdr3_aa: CASSIVPGWEQFF; j_call: TRBJ2-1; d_call: NA; clone_size: NA; v_call: TRBV19
cdr3_nt: TGTGCCAGCAGCTTAGGCCGACAGGGGCTCGCCAAAAACATTCAGTACTTC; cdr3_aa: CASSLGRQGLAKNIQYF; j_call: TRBJ2-4; d_call: TRBD1; clone_size: NA; v_call: TRBV7-8